This entry concerns a single T cell receptor (beta chain). Followed over time, Seattle patients had been enrolled while infection was active. As processed by the authors: Quantification of nucleated cells was approximated via reference gene primer amplification. Assay: immunoSEQ multiplex PCR; the TCRdb copy retains only in-frame clones and omits some. V and J calls and clone size are given by that table; D and trimming were obtained from the DNA. The sample shows about 300,000 clones, around 84% of them seen only once. The data were obtained in a study of blood T cell repertoires in COVID-19. In the study overall: Donors in the United States, Italy and Spain gave samples during acute or convalescent COVID-19. From T cells, B-cell-depleted T cells, or PBMCs came the material, which was cDNA or gDNA.

The sequenced material came from peripheral blood. The sequence came from a human donor with COVID-19, enrolled during active disease. The donor label of this sample is uncertain.

This CDR3 reads CASSLGGRYYGYTF. As DNA, the CDR3 is TGTGCCAGCAGTTTAGGGGGGAGATACTATGGCTACACCTTC. The chain joins TRBV28 to TRBJ1-2, with D tentatively TRBD1 (5 bases). V lost 2 bases, J lost 3 bases, and 10 bases lay in between. Germline loops: CDR1 MDHEN, CDR2 SYDVKM. The CDR3 is 14 residues long.